This T cell receptor (beta chain) was sequenced in a study of blood T cells in healthy people across ages. Trimming at V came to 4 bases and at J to 3 bases, leaving 7 bases not matched to a gene. The CDR3 has 16 residues. The germline V gene encodes CDR1 KGHDR and CDR2 SFDVKD. This clonotype was recorded a few times. The antigen is not known. The authors drew about 10 milliliters of peripheral blood from each donor. It was with a sample-barcoded 5' primer and a J-beta primer mix that a second PCR of roughly 7 to 12 cycles was run. Each cDNA molecule, via a template-switch adaptor with 12 random nucleotides, was tagged. TCRdb reanalysed the 5' RACE reads using MiXCR and keeps one entry per CDR3 protein. The table shows about 780,000 distinct CDR3 sequences, with approximately 65% occurring only once. Whole-study results and caveats: A strong correlation between TCR beta diversity and naive T cell percentage was seen. Unsorted PBMCs prevented conclusive naive versus antigen-experienced comparison.

Sample: blood. The rearrangement joins TRBV24-1 to TRBJ2-5, with 10 bases matching TRBD2. The sequence was obtained from a man aged 25-40 years in good health. The CDR3 nucleotides read TGTGCCACCAGTGACTCATCCGGGACTAGCGAAGAGACCCAGTACTTC. Translated, it gives CATSDSSGTSEETQYF.